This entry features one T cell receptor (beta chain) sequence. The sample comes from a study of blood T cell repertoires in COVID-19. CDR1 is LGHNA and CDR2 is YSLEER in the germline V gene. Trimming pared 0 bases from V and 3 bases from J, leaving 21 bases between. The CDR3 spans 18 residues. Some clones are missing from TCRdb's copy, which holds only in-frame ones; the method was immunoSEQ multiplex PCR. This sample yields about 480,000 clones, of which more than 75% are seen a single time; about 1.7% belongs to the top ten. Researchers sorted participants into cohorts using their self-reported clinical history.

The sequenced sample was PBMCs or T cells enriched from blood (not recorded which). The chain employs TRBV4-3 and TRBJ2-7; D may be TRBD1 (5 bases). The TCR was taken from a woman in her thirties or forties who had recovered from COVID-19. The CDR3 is CASSQDYDRQGIHYEQYF. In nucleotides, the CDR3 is TGCGCCAGCAGCCAAGACTACGATCGGCAGGGAATCCACTACGAGCAGTACTTC.